Below, 11 T cell receptor beta chains from the same sample are listed, as sequenced in a study of blood T cells in healthy people across ages. A sample-barcoded 5' primer and a J-beta primer mix were used in a second PCR of about 6 to 11 cycles. A single record per CDR3 protein comes from TCRdb applying MiXCR to the 5' RACE reads. The table has 1,300,000 or so distinct CDR3 sequences, around 59% seen once; the top ten hold roughly 7%. Sample: blood. These receptors originate from a young man in good health.

This clonotype appeared a few times. The chain carries TRBV29-1 and TRBJ2-1, with TRBD2 as a possible D gene (5 bases). Trimming pared 4 bases from V and 7 bases from J, leaving 14 bases between. Germline V gene sequence: CDR1 SQVTM, CDR2 ANQGSEA. The CDR3 has 13 residues. CDR3 loop: CSVGDGPGNEQFF. The CDR3 nucleotides are TGCAGCGTTGGGGATGGTCCGGGGAATGAGCAGTTCTTC.

The chain has TRBV9 and TRBJ2-4, with 7 positions matching TRBD2. TRBJ2-5 matches the DNA end more closely, so the J call is doubtful. The CDR3 spans 14 residues. CDR1 is SGDLS, CDR2 YYNGEE, per germline. CDR3 DNA sequence: TGTGCCAGCAGCGTAGGGCTAGCGGCAGAGACCCAGTACTTC. This encodes CASSVGLAAETQYF.

The chain has TRBV4-3 and TRBJ1-3; 9 bases are a match to TRBD1. CDR1 and CDR2 (germline): LGHNA, YSLEER. J lost 4 bases, V lost 7 bases, and 5 bases had no gene match. The CDR3 covers 14 residues. The DNA of the CDR3 is TGCGCCAGCAAGGGGGACAGGGAAGGAAACACCATATATTTT. It translates to CASKGDREGNTIYF.

This clonotype appeared once. The genes are TRBV5-1 and TRBJ2-1; no clear D. The germline gives CDR1 SGHRS, CDR2 YFSETQ. V lost 0 bases, J lost 4 bases, and 11 bases lay in between. The CDR3 runs 15 residues. CDR3 bases: TGCGCCAGCAGCTTGGCCGAAGGGTGGTACAATGAGCAGTTCTTC. Protein product: CASSLAEGWYNEQFF.

The genes are TRBV4-1 and TRBJ2-5, with D possibly matching TRBD2 (7 bases). The ends were cut back, 1 base at V and 5 bases at J, with 17 bases in the middle. Germline V gene sequence: CDR1 MGHRA, CDR2 YSYEKL. The CDR3 loop spans 16 amino acids. CDR3 residues: CASSQGVRGLEETQYF. CDR3 nucleotides: TGCGCCAGCAGCCAAGGAGTGCGGGGGCTAGAGGAGACCCAGTACTTC.

V and J are TRBV4-1 and TRBJ1-6, with a possible D match to TRBD1 (6 bases). With 0 bases removed from V and 8 bases from J, the gap between germline ends came to 14 bases. This CDR3 region has 16 residues. In germline, CDR1 is MGHRA, CDR2 YSYEKL. CDR3 nucleotide sequence: TGCGCCAGCAGCCAAGAACAGGGCCGTATCGATTCACCCCTCCACTTT. Protein product: CASSQEQGRIDSPLHF.

This clonotype was seen only a few times. The chain joins TRBV6-6 to TRBJ1-2; a weak D match, TRBD1 (5 bases). Germline CDR1 and CDR2: MNHNY and SVGAGI (reference sequence). The CDR3 is made up of 13 amino acids. V gave up 7 bases and J gave up 4 bases, with 13 bases separating them. The CDR3 reads CASTQDTFYGYTF. CDR3 nucleotide sequence: TGTGCCAGCACCCAGGACACCTTCTATGGCTACACCTTC.

The rearrangement uses TRBV18 and TRBJ2-4; D possibly matches TRBD1 or TRBD2 (5 bases each). Germline V gives CDR1 KGHSH, CDR2 LQKENI. CDR3 length: 16 amino acids. V lost 3 bases and J 8 bases, leaving 20 bases between the germline ends. CDR3 nucleotide sequence: TGTGCCAGCTCACCCGTGCGCGTGAGGGGCAAGGACATTCAGTACTTC. Its protein is CASSPVRVRGKDIQYF.

The chain uses TRBV4-2 and TRBJ2-3; TRBD2 matches at 9 bases. CDR1 is LGHNA and CDR2 is YNFKEQ in the germline V gene. The V segment lost 0 bases and the J segment 7 bases; nucleotides outside the gene matches: 11. This CDR3 spans 17 amino acids. The chain's CDR3 is CASSQDLEGGGAHTQYF. CDR3 in DNA: TGTGCCAGCAGCCAAGATTTGGAGGGCGGGGGGGCCCATACGCAGTATTTT.

The chain combines TRBV6-6 with TRBJ1-2, with unresolved D. The germline CDR1 and CDR2 sequences are MNHNY and SVGAGI (reference sequence). The CDR3 length is 13 residues. Trimming took 11 bases from V and 0 from J, leaving 13 bases between them. CDR3 residues: CAAGAATNYGYTF. The CDR3 nucleotides read TGTGCCGCGGGAGCAGCGACTAACTATGGCTACACCTTC.

This clonotype was counted ten times or more. This rearrangement joins TRBV15 to TRBJ1-2; no clear D. Germline V gene data show CDR1 as LNHNV and CDR2 as YYDKDF (reference sequence). This CDR3 region has 14 residues. Trimming removed 0 bases from V and 10 bases from J, with 15 bases in between. The CDR3 region is CATSRDLTIDDYTF. The DNA for the CDR3 is TGTGCCACCAGCAGAGATCTGACAATCGATGACTACACCTTC.